These T cell receptor beta chains were read from a single sample in a study of spatial heterogeneity in lung cancer. TCRdb processed the 5' RACE reads anew with MiXCR; each CDR3 protein has one entry. The profile shows fewer than 25,000 distinct CDR3 sequences, more than 9.5% of them singletons. The specimen comprised PBMCs, sampled at follow-up. These receptor sequences come from a male donor with early-stage non-small cell lung cancer. CDR3s leave out the opening cysteine and the closing phenylalanine or tryptophan. Each record gives: V gene, J gene, CDR3 protein.

V gene: TRBV24-1
J gene: TRBJ2-1
CDR3 protein: ATSDSKRGGSSNEQF

V gene: TRBV6-5
J gene: TRBJ2-1
CDR3 protein: ASSTRDRYNEQF

V gene: TRBV28
J gene: TRBJ2-2
CDR3 protein: ASSLRDFTGELF

V gene: TRBV11-3
J gene: TRBJ2-3
CDR3 protein: ASSPFAGTDTQY

V gene: TRBV28
J gene: TRBJ1-4
CDR3 protein: ASSYLLGTGGEKLF

V gene: TRBV29-1
J gene: TRBJ1-1
CDR3 protein: SVEDRDKNTEAF

V gene: TRBV20-1
J gene: TRBJ1-5
CDR3 protein: SASRPGHNQPQH

V gene: TRBV5-6
J gene: TRBJ1-4
CDR3 protein: ASGRRDRGTEKLF

V gene: TRBV5-1
J gene: TRBJ1-6
CDR3 protein: ASSLDAGNSPLH

V gene: TRBV4-3
J gene: TRBJ2-7
CDR3 protein: ASSQDRRQGVQY

V gene: TRBV7-2
J gene: TRBJ2-5
CDR3 protein: ASSPPSLRETQY